The sample holds a few counts of the clone carrying this TCR beta chain. Its antigen is unidentified. MiXCR, applied by TCRdb to the reads, yields one record per CDR3 protein. This sample has 250,000 to 300,000 distinct CDR3 sequences, with 9.1% found just once. The data were obtained in a study of T cell repertoires in cytomegalovirus infection. Germline CDR1 reads SGHVT; CDR2 reads SQSDAQ. CDR3 length: 15 amino acids. V dropped 1 base and J dropped 0 bases, with 8 bases sitting between them. General study points: The study found HLA-C-restricted CMV-specific TCR beta clonotypes dominating the ex vivo response.

Material for sequencing was PBMCs. This rearrangement joins TRBV7-4 to TRBJ2-3, with D uncertain. This TCR was sampled from a human donor in good health (CMV status not recorded). Some clones in this sample may be carry-over from other donors' samples. The CDR3 DNA reads as TGTGCCAGCAGCTTAGGGCAGTCTAGCACAGATACGCAGTATTTT. The encoded protein is CASSLGQSSTDTQYF.